A selection of T cell receptor beta chains follows, all from one sample in a study of OX40 agonist ivuxolimab in advanced cancers. Clones were sequenced by immunoSEQ multiplex PCR, and TCRdb holds only the in-frame ones, with some missing. The table has 30,000 to 35,000 clones, roughly 79% seen once; the top ten hold over 1.3%. This specimen was CD4+ or CD8+ T cells sorted from blood, taken in a trial of the OX40 agonist ivuxolimab. These receptors were obtained from an adult with an advanced solid tumor such as melanoma, head and neck, liver or kidney cancer. The CDR3 runs from the conserved cysteine through the conserved F or W. The order of the fields is V gene, D gene, J gene, clone size, CDR3 DNA, CDR3 protein. The D gene is left open where the match is weak. Clone size is not always given. Where it is, it says once, few, many or a class for expanded clones.

>TRBV9|.|TRBJ2-7|.
TGTGCCAGCAGCGTAGAACATCCTAACTCCTACGAGCAGTACTTC
CASSVEHPNSYEQYF
>TRBV5-8|.|TRBJ1-1|few
TGTGCCAGCAGCCAACTCGCCGGACAGATTATAAAGAACACTGAAGCTTTCTTT
CASSQLAGQIIKNTEAFF
>TRBV30|.|TRBJ2-5|.
TGTGCCTGGAGTACACAAGAGACCCAGTACTTC
CAWSTQETQYF
>TRBV5-6|.|TRBJ2-1|once
TGTGCCAGCAGCACACTAGTCGCCTCGTCCCCCAATGAGCAGTTCTTC
CASSTLVASSPNEQFF
>TRBV5-4|TRBD1|TRBJ2-5|.
TGTGCCAGCAGCTTTGGGACAGGGCTCCAAGAGACCCAGTACTTC
CASSFGTGLQETQYF
>TRBV18|.|TRBJ1-2|.
TGTGCCAGCTCGAACCTACCAACCTATGGCTACACCTTC
CASSNLPTYGYTF
>TRBV7-2|.|TRBJ2-3|.
TGTGCCAGCAGCTTAGGTGCCGGGCCCATTTTAGATACGCAGTATTTT
CASSLGAGPILDTQYF
>TRBV27|.|TRBJ2-5|once
TGTGCCAGCAGTTCATATGACAACCAAGAGACCCAGTACTTC
CASSSYDNQETQYF
>TRBV11-2|TRBD1|TRBJ2-7|.
TGTGCCAGCAGCCAACCGGGACAGGGGTTCAACGAGCAGTACTTC
CASSQPGQGFNEQYF
>TRBV11-2|TRBD2|TRBJ2-5|.
TGTGCCAGCAGCCCCCCTGGACTAGCGGAAGAGACCCAGTACTTC
CASSPPGLAEETQYF
>TRBV7-9|TRBD1|TRBJ1-1|.
TGTGCCAGCAGCCCGCGGACAGGGATGAACACTGAAGCTTTCTTT
CASSPRTGMNTEAFF
>TRBV13|.|TRBJ2-7|.
TGTGCCAGCAGCTTAGGCCTTATCCACGAGCAGTACTTC
CASSLGLIHEQYF
>TRBV19|.|TRBJ2-6|.
TGTGCCATTTCGTCTGGGGCCAACGTCCTGACTTTC
CAISSGANVLTF
>TRBV7-2|TRBD1|TRBJ1-3|.
TGTGCCAGCAGCTTAGCGGGACAGGGTAGTGGAAACACCATATATTTT
CASSLAGQGSGNTIYF
>TRBV7-9|TRBD2|TRBJ2-5|.
TGTGCCAGCAGCTTGTGGGGTGGGATCGCGGGAGGAGGAGAGACCCAGTACTTC
CASSLWGGIAGGGETQYF
>TRBV19|TRBD1|TRBJ2-7|few
TGTGCCAGCTCGGGACAGGGCAGGTCCGAGCAGTACTTC
CASSGQGRSEQYF
>TRBV4-3|TRBD1|TRBJ2-3|few
TGCGCCAGCAGCCAAGATCGGGGACAGGTCGGGGTACGGGAGTATTTT
CASSQDRGQVGVREYF
>TRBV30|.|TRBJ1-2|once
TGTGCCTGGAGTGTACTTAGGTCCTATGGCTACACCTTC
CAWSVLRSYGYTF
>TRBV2|TRBD2|TRBJ2-3|once
TGTGCCAGCGGACTAGCGGACAGCACAGATACGCAGTATTTT
CASGLADSTDTQYF
>TRBV6-1|.|TRBJ1-3|.
TGTGCCAGCAGTAGGGGACGGTCCTCTGGAAACACCATATATTTT
CASSRGRSSGNTIYF
>TRBV9|.|TRBJ2-7|.
TGTGCCAGCAGCCCCCGCGCAGCGCTATCCTACGAGCAGTACTTC
CASSPRAALSYEQYF
>TRBV27|.|TRBJ1-6|.
TGTGCCAGCAGTTTATCGGACCTGCGGAATTCACCCCTCCACTTT
CASSLSDLRNSPLHF
>TRBV7-9|.|TRBJ1-4|.
TGTGCCAGCAGCTTAGTCACGCAGGGAGGTGGTGAAAAACTGTTTTTT
CASSLVTQGGGEKLFF
>TRBV30|TRBD2|TRBJ2-7|.
TGTGCCTGGAGTGTGTTCTCAGGGAGGGTTTCCTACGAGCAGTACTTC
CAWSVFSGRVSYEQYF
>TRBV7-9|.|TRBJ2-5|.
TGTGCCAGCAGCTTAGCGACGGCTGCACCTATGGAGACCCAGTACTTC
CASSLATAAPMETQYF
>TRBV7-2|.|TRBJ2-2|once
TGTGCCAGCAGCCTATTAGCCGGGGAGCTGTTTTTT
CASSLLAGELFF
>TRBV6-1|.|TRBJ1-5|.
TGTGCCAGCGGGGACAGCAATCAGCCCCAGCATTTT
CASGDSNQPQHF
>TRBV29-1|.|TRBJ1-1|.
TGCAGCCTGAGGCCGGGGGAGGCTGAAGCTTTCTTT
CSLRPGEAEAFF
>TRBV7-2|TRBD1|TRBJ1-2|.
TGTGCCAGCAGTTTGATACAGGGGGCCTATGGCTACACCTTC
CASSLIQGAYGYTF
>TRBV21-1|.|TRBJ1-3|.
TGTGCCAGCAGCCATCCGAAGGGAAACACCATATATTTT
CASSHPKGNTIYF
>TRBV9|.|TRBJ2-7|.
TGTGCCAGCAGCGTCTCGGGAGAGTCCTTCTACGAGCAGTACTTC
CASSVSGESFYEQYF
>TRBV25-1|.|TRBJ1-1|.
TGTGCCAGCAGGTTGACAGGCCTCTACACTGAAGCTTTCTTT
CASRLTGLYTEAFF
>TRBV11-2|.|TRBJ2-7|.
TGTGCCAGCAGCTTAAAATCAGGGACTTCCACCGAGCAGTACTTC
CASSLKSGTSTEQYF
>TRBV28|TRBD2|TRBJ2-7|.
TGTGCCAGCACCCCGGGACTAGCGGGAGGCGAGCAGTACTTC
CASTPGLAGGEQYF
>TRBV28|TRBD1|TRBJ1-2|.
TGTGCCATTCCTATCAGGGGGCCAGCGAGGGGCTACACCTTC
CAIPIRGPARGYTF